These T cell receptor beta chains were read from a single sample in a study of regulatory T cells in long-lasting Graves disease. Using its own MiXCR run on the multiplex PCR reads, TCRdb lists one record per CDR3 protein. The sample holds 410,000 or so distinct CDR3 sequences, about 15% seen once. These data also formed part of another study, on T cells in Graves' hyperthyroidism and ophthalmopathy.

The input for sequencing was peripheral blood mononuclear cells (PBMCs), taken at new diagnosis, from a patient treated with antithyroid drugs. These receptors all come from a woman in her twenties or thirties with Graves disease. The CDR3 runs from the conserved cysteine through the conserved F or W. A D gene is named only where the DNA matches it firmly. Clone size is stated in some rows and not others, as once, few, many or a class when expanded.

D gene,clone size,J gene,V gene,CDR3 DNA,CDR3 protein
TRBD2,few,TRBJ2-6,TRBV20-1,TGCAGCACAACTCCGGGACTAGCGAAGGGAGGGGCGGCCAACGTCCTGACTTTC,CSTTPGLAKGGAANVLTF
TRBD2,.,TRBJ2-1,TRBV9,TGTGCCAGCAGCGTAGAGCGGGGCCCGACCTACAATGAGCAGTTCTTC,CASSVERGPTYNEQFF
TRBD1,many,TRBJ1-1,TRBV4-2,TGTGCCAGCAGCCAAGATAAGGGACAGGTGAGCACTGAAGCTTTCTTT,CASSQDKGQVSTEAFF
TRBD2,many,TRBJ2-3,TRBV20-1,TGCAGTGCTAGGTCTCGGGAGGGCCGCACAGATACGCAGTATTTT,CSARSREGRTDTQYF
TRBD1,few,TRBJ1-5,TRBV4-2,TGTGCCAGCAGCCAGGGGATTACAGGGGAGCAGCCCCAGCATTTT,CASSQGITGEQPQHF
.,.,TRBJ1-5,TRBV6-1,TGTGCCAGCAGAGCAGGGGTGGGCAATCAGCCCCAGCATTTT,CASRAGVGNQPQHF
.,.,TRBJ1-5,TRBV4-1,TGCGCCAGCAGCCAAGAATCCAGGGTCCCCAATCAGCCCCAGCATTTT,CASSQESRVPNQPQHF
TRBD1,.,TRBJ2-4,TRBV24-1,TGTGCCACCAGTGATCCTAGGGACAGGGACGGAAACATTCAGTACTTC,CATSDPRDRDGNIQYF
.,many,TRBJ2-2,TRBV10-3,TGTGCCATCCGGGACAACGCGAACACCGGGGAGCTGTTTTTT,CAIRDNANTGELFF
TRBD2,.,TRBJ2-3,TRBV24-1,TGTGCCACCAGTGACCGCGTTGTGGGACTAGCGGGAGGAAGGGATACGCAGTATTTT,CATSDRVVGLAGGRDTQYF
.,.,TRBJ2-1,TRBV7-8,TGTGCCAGCACCCCGGAGGTGCGCGAGCAGTTCTTC,CASTPEVREQFF
.,.,TRBJ2-7,TRBV6-5,TGTGCCAGCAGTTACTCGATGGCGGACCCCCCCTACGAGCAGTACTTC,CASSYSMADPPYEQYF
.,many,TRBJ1-6,TRBV3-1,TGTGCCAGCACGGTCGCGAATAATTCACCCCTCCACTTT,CASTVANNSPLHF
TRBD2,.,TRBJ2-1,TRBV5-1,TGCGCCAGCAGCTTTTTGACGGGAGGGCCGAGTGAGCAGTTCTTC,CASSFLTGGPSEQFF
TRBD1,.,TRBJ1-1,TRBV6-5,TGTGCCAGCAGTTACACGGACAGGGGGCCCGCTGAAGCTTTCTTT,CASSYTDRGPAEAFF
TRBD1,few,TRBJ1-1,TRBV5-1,TGCGCCAGCAGCCCTCGGACAGGGGGAAGGGCTGAAGCTTTCTTT,CASSPRTGGRAEAFF
TRBD2,many,TRBJ2-1,TRBV18,TGTGCCAGCTCCCGAGCAGGACTAGCGGGTTACAATGAGCAGTTCTTC,CASSRAGLAGYNEQFF
TRBD2,many,TRBJ2-5,TRBV7-3,TGTGCCAGCAGCTTAGGTGGGACTAGGGGCAGCGAGACCCAGTACTTC,CASSLGGTRGSETQYF
.,many,TRBJ2-1,TRBV20-1,TGCAGTGCTAGAGCTGAGGGATTCTCCGGGGAGCAGTTCTTC,CSARAEGFSGEQFF
.,many,TRBJ2-2,TRBV18,TGTGCCAGCTCACCGTATTCGACTGCGACCGGGGAGCTGTTTTTT,CASSPYSTATGELFF
TRBD2,many,TRBJ2-3,TRBV10-1,TGCGCCAGCAGCGAAGCGGGGAGGGCAGATACGCAGTATTTT,CASSEAGRADTQYF
TRBD1,many,TRBJ1-5,TRBV4-1,TGCGCCAGCAGCCAAGATTGGGACAGCCCGAGGTGGCCCCAGCATTTT,CASSQDWDSPRWPQHF
TRBD2,many,TRBJ2-7,TRBV14,TGTGCCAGCAGCCAAGACGGACTAGCGGGAGGGTACGAGCAGTACTTC,CASSQDGLAGGYEQYF
.,few,TRBJ2-1,TRBV4-1,TGTGCCAGCAGCCAAGAAGGGGGTGCCTACAATGAGCAGTTCTTC,CASSQEGGAYNEQFF
TRBD1,few,TRBJ1-1,TRBV7-9,TGTGCCAGCAGCTTAGGTGGGGGCAGGGGGCCTGAAGCTTTCTTT,CASSLGGGRGPEAFF
TRBD2,.,TRBJ2-2,TRBV7-2,TGTGCCAGCAGCTTAGGCCCTTTGCGGGAGAGGTTCGGGGAGCTGTTTTTT,CASSLGPLRERFGELFF
.,many,TRBJ2-7,TRBV29-1,TGCAGCGGATCGTCCCGGTCGGGAGCGGCGTACGAGCAGTACTTC,CSGSSRSGAAYEQYF
.,many,TRBJ2-5,TRBV7-9,TGTGCCAGCAGCCTTATAGCGTCCGAGACCCAGTACTTC,CASSLIASETQYF
.,many,TRBJ1-2,TRBV3-1,TGTGCCAGCAGCCAAGTGGCAGGAGGGCTGGGTGGCTACACCTTC,CASSQVAGGLGGYTF
.,many,TRBJ2-5,TRBV5-5,TGTGCCAGCAGCTCCACGACGTGGGAGACCCAGTACTTC,CASSSTTWETQYF
.,many,TRBJ2-7,TRBV11-2,TGTGCCAGCAGCTTAGCGGCAGGGGTTGAGCAGTACTTC,CASSLAAGVEQYF
.,many,TRBJ1-2,TRBV2,TGTGCCAGCAGTACTGGTACTATAGATGGCTACACCTTC,CASSTGTIDGYTF
.,many,TRBJ1-5,TRBV20-1,TGCAGTGCTAGCAGACAGAACAATCTTAATCAGCCCCAGCATTTT,CSASRQNNLNQPQHF
.,.,TRBJ2-7,TRBV6-2/TRBV6-3,TGTGCCAGCAGTTACTCGATAAGGCCCGACGAGCAGTACTTC,CASSYSIRPDEQYF
TRBD2,many,TRBJ2-7,TRBV28,TGTGCCAGCAGCCCCGGATTGGGACTAGCGGGAGTCGGCAGGAGCGAGCAGTACTTC,CASSPGLGLAGVGRSEQYF
TRBD1,many,TRBJ1-1,TRBV12-3/TRBV12-4,TGTGCCAGCAGGGACAGGGAAACTGAAGCTTTCTTT,CASRDRETEAFF
TRBD2,many,TRBJ2-1,TRBV11-2,TGTGCCAGCACCACCTCTAGCGGGAGACAACACAATGAGCAGTTCTTC,CASTTSSGRQHNEQFF
.,.,TRBJ1-5,TRBV15,TGTGCCACCAGCACCCCGACAGACAATCAGCCCCAGCATTTT,CATSTPTDNQPQHF
.,many,TRBJ1-2,TRBV7-2,TGTGCCAGCAGCTTAGTGTCGACAGACTATGGCTACACCTTC,CASSLVSTDYGYTF
.,many,TRBJ1-1,TRBV5-1,TGCGCCAGCAGCACTACAGGGCCCACTGAAGCTTTCTTT,CASSTTGPTEAFF
TRBD1,many,TRBJ1-5,TRBV10-1,TGCGCCAGCAGTGAGTTTTTGGGACAGGGAAGCAATCAGCCCCAGCATTTT,CASSEFLGQGSNQPQHF
TRBD2,many,TRBJ2-1,TRBV5-1,TGCGCCAGCAGCTTGAGGCTAGCGGGCCTTCGATTCTCCTACAATGAGCAGTTCTTC,CASSLRLAGLRFSYNEQFF
TRBD2,.,TRBJ2-1,TRBV4-1,TGCGCCAGCAGCCAAGTGCTAGCGGGAGGCCTTGGTAACAATGAGCAGTTCTTC,CASSQVLAGGLGNNEQFF
TRBD2,many,TRBJ2-7,TRBV11-2,TGTGCCAGCAGCTCCCCCTTCTCCGGGACTAGCGGGAGTAATTACGAGCAGTACTTC,CASSSPFSGTSGSNYEQYF
.,.,TRBJ2-3,TRBV20-1,TGCAGTGCTCCGGGACTGCCTGCCACAGATACGCAGTATTTT,CSAPGLPATDTQYF
TRBD1,few,TRBJ2-3,TRBV20-1,TGCAGTGTCCCCGGAAAGGACAGGGGAAGGACAGATACGCAGTATTTT,CSVPGKDRGRTDTQYF